The rows below give T cell receptor beta chains drawn from one sample of a study of blood T cell repertoires in COVID-19. The assay was immunoSEQ multiplex PCR, and TCRdb's table has in-frame clones only and misses some. The profile shows some 24,000 clones, around nine tenths of them singletons. The sequencing input was peripheral blood. The receptor set was obtained from a man aged 50 to 59 with active COVID-19. Both conserved end residues are part of each CDR3. D genes are given only for firm matches. Rows may omit the clone size; those that give it use once, few, many or a size class.

size	V	J	D	DNA	CDR3
.	TRBV6-1	TRBJ2-7	.	TGTGCCAGCAGTGAATTACAGGAGACCTACGAGCAGTACTTC	CASSELQETYEQYF
.	TRBV10-3	TRBJ2-1	.	TGTGCCATCAGTGCGGGGGAGTCGTGGTTCTTC	CAISAGESWFF
.	TRBV5-1	TRBJ2-1	.	TGCGCCAGCAGCTTGGTCTCGGAGTCGGCCAATGAGCAGTTCTTC	CASSLVSESANEQFF
.	TRBV9	TRBJ2-1	.	TGTGCCAGCACCACAGGGCCCTACAATGAGCAGTTCTTC	CASTTGPYNEQFF
.	TRBV12-2	TRBJ2-1	.	TGTGCAAGTCGCAAGGGACAGGGTAAGAATGAGCAGTTCTTC	CASRKGQGKNEQFF
.	TRBV10-2	TRBJ1-2	TRBD1	TGCGCCAGCAGTTCCACCGGGACAGTAAATGGCTACACCTTC	CASSSTGTVNGYTF
few	TRBV7-8	TRBJ2-7	TRBD1	TGTGCCAGCAGCCCGGACAGGGGATACGAGCAGTACTTC	CASSPDRGYEQYF
.	TRBV3-1/TRBV3-2	TRBJ1-1	TRBD1	TGTGCCAGCAGTCTCCGGGACAGGTCAACTGAAGCTTTCTTT	CASSLRDRSTEAFF
.	TRBV11-3	TRBJ2-1	.	TGTGCCAGCACCCGAGGGCGGAATGAGCAGTTCTTC	CASTRGRNEQFF
.	TRBV7-2	TRBJ1-2	.	TGTGCCAGCAGCTTAGGCTCAGGGAATAACTATGGCTACACCTTC	CASSLGSGNNYGYTF
.	TRBV6-2/TRBV6-3	TRBJ2-2	TRBD1	TGTGCCAGCAGTTCCGGGACAGTTGACACCGGGGAGCTGTTTTTT	CASSSGTVDTGELFF
.	TRBV5-4	TRBJ2-7	TRBD2	TGTGCCAGCAGCTTCCGCCTAGCGGGAGGAATCGAGCAGTACTTC	CASSFRLAGGIEQYF
once	TRBV5-5	TRBJ1-6	TRBD1	TGTGCCAGCACCGGACAGGGACTGGATAATTCACCCCTCCACTTT	CASTGQGLDNSPLHF
.	TRBV6-5	TRBJ2-3	.	TGTGCCAGCAGCAGAATAAGCGGCACAGATACGCAGTATTTT	CASSRISGTDTQYF
few	TRBV10-3	TRBJ2-7	TRBD1	TGTGCCATCAAAATTCGGGACAGCGAGCAGTACTTC	CAIKIRDSEQYF
.	TRBV4-2	TRBJ2-2	.	TGTGCCAGCACCAAAGGAGGTCTAGCGAACACCGGGGAGCTGTTTTTT	CASTKGGLANTGELFF
once	TRBV2	TRBJ2-1	TRBD1	TGTGCCAGCTCTGGGGGCACAGGGGCGGGCCCTATCTCCCGGTTCTTC	CASSGGTGAGPISRFF
.	TRBV9	TRBJ2-1	TRBD2	TGTGCCAGCAGCTCGCCCTCGGTGGCGGGGGGACGAAATGAGCAGTTCTTC	CASSSPSVAGGRNEQFF
.	TRBV11-3	TRBJ2-5	.	TGTGCCAGCAGCTCCTCGACTGTCCAAGAGACCCAGTACTTC	CASSSSTVQETQYF
.	TRBV9	TRBJ1-4	TRBD1	TGTGCCAGCAGCGCGCCCCTGACAGGGGAAGAGTGGACTAATGAAAAACTGTTTTTT	CASSAPLTGEEWTNEKLFF
.	TRBV6-2/TRBV6-3	TRBJ2-1	TRBD2	TGTGCCAGCAGTTACGTGGCGGGAGCCTACAATGAGCAGTTCTTC	CASSYVAGAYNEQFF
.	TRBV19	TRBJ2-2	TRBD2	TGTGCCAGTAGTAAGAACAGCGGGAGTTCTTCCGGGGAGCTGTTTTTT	CASSKNSGSSSGELFF
.	TRBV11-1	TRBJ2-1	.	TGTGCCAGCAGTACTCTCCAGGGTGCTGGGAACAATGAGCAGTTCTTC	CASSTLQGAGNNEQFF
.	TRBV18	TRBJ1-2	.	TGTGCCAGCTCACCCCTCGGAGGCAGCCCTGAGGATGGCTACACCTTC	CASSPLGGSPEDGYTF
.	TRBV7-3	TRBJ2-3	.	TGTGCCAGCAGCTTAGGTAGCGGTCGCGTGGATACGCAGTATTTT	CASSLGSGRVDTQYF
once	TRBV6-6	TRBJ1-5	.	TGTGCCAGCACCACACCAGGGATGAGTCAGCCCCAGCATTTT	CASTTPGMSQPQHF
.	TRBV28	TRBJ2-3	.	TGTGCCAGCAGTTTAGTGAGCTCTAGCACAGATACGCAGTATTTT	CASSLVSSSTDTQYF
.	TRBV6-7	TRBJ2-1	.	TGTGCCAGCAGTTACCTCAATGAGCAGTTCTTC	CASSYLNEQFF
.	TRBV6-5	TRBJ2-4	TRBD1	TGTGCCAGCAGTACCGGGACAGCGAAAAACATTCAGTACTTC	CASSTGTAKNIQYF
.	TRBV18	TRBJ1-2	.	TGTGCCAGCAGAGAAACTCAGTCAGGGGATGGAGGCTACACCTTC	CASRETQSGDGGYTF
.	TRBV7-9	TRBJ2-1	TRBD2	TGTGCCAGCAGGCTAGCGGAGGGATACAATGAGCAGTTCTTC	CASRLAEGYNEQFF
.	TRBV7-9	TRBJ2-7	.	TGTGCCAGCAGCTTAAGGGGGTCCTACGAGCAGTACTTC	CASSLRGSYEQYF
.	TRBV7-2	TRBJ2-7	.	TGTGCCAGCAGCTTCGGCGGGCGCGAGCAGTACTTC	CASSFGGREQYF
once	TRBV7-9	TRBJ2-1	TRBD2	TGTGCCAGCAGCTCGGGACTAGCGAATGAGCAGTTCTTC	CASSSGLANEQFF
.	TRBV24-1	TRBJ2-3	TRBD2	TGTGCCACCAGTGATTTAGCGGGAGACACAGATACGCAGTATTTT	CATSDLAGDTDTQYF
once	TRBV5-1	TRBJ1-2	.	TGCGCCAGCAGCCGGGATCCGACCGGAACCAACTATGGCTACACCTTC	CASSRDPTGTNYGYTF
few	TRBV15	TRBJ1-3	TRBD1	TGTGCCACCAAGCCGGGACAGACCAGCTCTGGAAACACCATATATTTT	CATKPGQTSSGNTIYF
.	TRBV7-9	TRBJ1-6	TRBD1	TGTGCCAGCAGCTTCCCAAGAGGGACAGGAGAAAATTCACCCCTCCACTTT	CASSFPRGTGENSPLHF
.	TRBV28	TRBJ1-1	.	TGTGCCAGCAGCCTACCGTCAGGGTACTTTAAAGCTTTCTTT	CASSLPSGYFKAFF
.	TRBV18	TRBJ2-4	.	TGTGCCAGCTCACCGGGACAACTACTAGCCAAAAACATTCAGTACTTC	CASSPGQLLAKNIQYF
.	TRBV3-1/TRBV3-2	TRBJ2-3	.	TGTGCCAGCAGCGTACAGGGTCCCGATACGCAGTATTTT	CASSVQGPDTQYF
.	TRBV5-1	TRBJ2-7	TRBD2	TGCGCCAGCAGCTCTACGCCCAGCGGGGACTACGAGCAGTACTTC	CASSSTPSGDYEQYF
large	TRBV6-2/TRBV6-3	TRBJ1-5	.	TGTGCCAGCAGTTACTCGATATTTCCCGGGCAGCCCCAGCATTTT	CASSYSIFPGQPQHF